This record covers a single T cell receptor beta chain. Its antigen remains unknown. This sample was included in a study of blood T cells in healthy people across ages. The study's findings and limits: What prevented conclusive comparison of naive and antigen-experienced cells was that PBMCs were unsorted. With age, beta diversity per million T cells declined roughly linearly, significantly by 35 to 40.

Using a J-beta primer mix together with a sample-barcoded 5' primer, a second PCR was run for roughly 6 to 12 cycles. TCRdb called the 5' RACE reads again in MiXCR, with one record for every CDR3 protein. The sample has around 800,000 distinct CDR3 sequences; approximately 67% are singletons. The CDR3 spans 17 residues. Looked up from germline, CDR1 is MNHNY and CDR2 is SVGAGI (reference sequence). Trimming removed 2 bases from V and 0 bases from J; junction bases left unmatched: 7. Peripheral blood was drawn, approximately 9.7 milliliters per donor. The specimen sequenced was blood. The genes are TRBV6-6 and TRBJ2-3; TRBD1 matches 8 bases. The sequence derives from a man aged 25-45 years in good health. CDR3 in amino acids: CASSYPRTGPSTDTQYF. The CDR3 DNA is TGTGCCAGCAGTTACCCCAGGACAGGGCCTAGCACAGATACGCAGTATTTT.